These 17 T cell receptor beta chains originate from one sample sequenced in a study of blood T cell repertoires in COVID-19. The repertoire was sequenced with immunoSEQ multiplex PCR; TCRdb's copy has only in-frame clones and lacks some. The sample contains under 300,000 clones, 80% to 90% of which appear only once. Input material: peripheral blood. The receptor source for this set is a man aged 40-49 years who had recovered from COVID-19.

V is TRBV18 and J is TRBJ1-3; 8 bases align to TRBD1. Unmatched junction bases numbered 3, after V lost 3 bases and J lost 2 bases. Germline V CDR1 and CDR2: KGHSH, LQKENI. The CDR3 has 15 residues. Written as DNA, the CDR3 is TGTGCCAGCTCACCTCCGGACAGGGCTGGAAACACCATATATTTT. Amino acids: CASSPPDRAGNTIYF.

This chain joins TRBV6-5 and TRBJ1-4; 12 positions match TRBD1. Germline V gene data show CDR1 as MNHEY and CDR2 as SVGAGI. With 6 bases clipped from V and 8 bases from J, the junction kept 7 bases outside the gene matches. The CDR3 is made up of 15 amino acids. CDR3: CASSNPGTGGEKLFF. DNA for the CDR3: TGTGCCAGCAGCAACCCCGGGACAGGGGGCGAAAAACTGTTTTTT.

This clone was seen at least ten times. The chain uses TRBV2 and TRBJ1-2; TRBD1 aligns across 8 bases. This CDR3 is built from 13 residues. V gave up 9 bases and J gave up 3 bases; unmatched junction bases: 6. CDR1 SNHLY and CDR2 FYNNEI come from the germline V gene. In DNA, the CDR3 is TGTGCCAGTCAAGGACAGGGCGACTATGGCTACACCTTC. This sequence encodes CASQGQGDYGYTF.

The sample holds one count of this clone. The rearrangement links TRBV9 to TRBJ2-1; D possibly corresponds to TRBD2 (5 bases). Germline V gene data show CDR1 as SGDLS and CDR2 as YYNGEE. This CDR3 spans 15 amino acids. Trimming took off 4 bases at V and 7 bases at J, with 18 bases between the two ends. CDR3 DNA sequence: TGTGCCAGCAGCCCCTCCCAACTAGGTGGGAATGAGCAGTTCTTC. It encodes CASSPSQLGGNEQFF.

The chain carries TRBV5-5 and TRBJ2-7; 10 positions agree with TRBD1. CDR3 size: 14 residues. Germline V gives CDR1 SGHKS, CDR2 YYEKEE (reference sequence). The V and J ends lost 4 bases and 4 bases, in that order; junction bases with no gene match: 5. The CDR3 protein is CASSAGQGRYEQYF. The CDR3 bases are TGTGCCAGCAGCGCGGGACAGGGGAGGTACGAGCAGTACTTC.

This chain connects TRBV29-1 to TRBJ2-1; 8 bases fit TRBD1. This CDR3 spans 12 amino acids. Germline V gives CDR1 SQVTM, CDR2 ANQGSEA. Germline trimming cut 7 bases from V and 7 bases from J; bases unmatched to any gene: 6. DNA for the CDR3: TGCAGCGCCGACTGGACAGGGAATGAGCAGTTCTTC. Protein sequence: CSADWTGNEQFF.

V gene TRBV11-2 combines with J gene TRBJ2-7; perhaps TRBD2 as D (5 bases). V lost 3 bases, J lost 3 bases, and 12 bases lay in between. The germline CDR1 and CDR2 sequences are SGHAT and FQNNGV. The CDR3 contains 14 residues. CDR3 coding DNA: TGTGCCAGCAGCTTGGAGGTCTGGAGCTACGAGCAGTACTTC. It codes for CASSLEVWSYEQYF.

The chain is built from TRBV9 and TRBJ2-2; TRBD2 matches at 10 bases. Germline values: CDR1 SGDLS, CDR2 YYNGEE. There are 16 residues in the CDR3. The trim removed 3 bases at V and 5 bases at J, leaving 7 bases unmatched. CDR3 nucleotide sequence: TGTGCCAGCAGCGCCCTTAGCGGGGGGTCTACCGGGGAGCTGTTTTTT. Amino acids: CASSALSGGSTGELFF.

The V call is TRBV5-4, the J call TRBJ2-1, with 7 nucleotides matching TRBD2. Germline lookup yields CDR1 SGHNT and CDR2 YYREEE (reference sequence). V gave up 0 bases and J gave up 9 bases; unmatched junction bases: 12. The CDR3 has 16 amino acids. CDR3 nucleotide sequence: TGTGCCAGCAGCTTGGCCAGCGGGGTCCCATGGGGTGAGCAGTTCTTC. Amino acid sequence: CASSLASGVPWGEQFF.

Here the CDR3 reads CASSQRTGWEQYF. In nucleotides, the CDR3 is TGTGCCAGCTCACAGCGGACAGGCTGGGAGCAGTACTTC. The chain joins TRBV18 to TRBJ2-7, with TRBD1 matching over 7 bases. CDR3 size: 13 residues. V shed 4 bases, J shed 7 bases, and the junction held 7 bases outside the gene matches. Germline CDR1 KGHSH, CDR2 LQKENI.

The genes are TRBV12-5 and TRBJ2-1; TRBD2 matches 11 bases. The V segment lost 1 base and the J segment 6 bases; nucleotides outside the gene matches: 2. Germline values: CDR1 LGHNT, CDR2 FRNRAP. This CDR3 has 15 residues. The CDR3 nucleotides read TGTGCTAGTGGTTTGGGTAGCGGGAGGGTCAATGAGCAGTTCTTC. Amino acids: CASGLGSGRVNEQFF.

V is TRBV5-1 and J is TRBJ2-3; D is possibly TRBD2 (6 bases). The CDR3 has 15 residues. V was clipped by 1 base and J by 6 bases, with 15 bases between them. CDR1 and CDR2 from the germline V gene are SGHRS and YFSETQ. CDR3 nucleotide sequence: TGCGCCAGCAGCTTGACTAGCCTGAGGCCCGATACGCAGTATTTT. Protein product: CASSLTSLRPDTQYF.

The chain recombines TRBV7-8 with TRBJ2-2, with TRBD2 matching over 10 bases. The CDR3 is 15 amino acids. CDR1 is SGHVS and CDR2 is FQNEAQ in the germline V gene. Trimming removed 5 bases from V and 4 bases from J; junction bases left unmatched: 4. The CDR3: CASSPGLAATGELFF. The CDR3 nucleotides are TGTGCCAGCAGCCCAGGACTAGCGGCCACCGGGGAGCTGTTTTTT.

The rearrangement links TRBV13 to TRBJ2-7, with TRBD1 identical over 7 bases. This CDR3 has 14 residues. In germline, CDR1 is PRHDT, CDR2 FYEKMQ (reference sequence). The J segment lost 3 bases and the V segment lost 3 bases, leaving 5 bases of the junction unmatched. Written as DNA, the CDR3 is TGTGCCAGCAGCTTCAGGGGGATGGGCTACGAGCAGTACTTC. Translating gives CASSFRGMGYEQYF.

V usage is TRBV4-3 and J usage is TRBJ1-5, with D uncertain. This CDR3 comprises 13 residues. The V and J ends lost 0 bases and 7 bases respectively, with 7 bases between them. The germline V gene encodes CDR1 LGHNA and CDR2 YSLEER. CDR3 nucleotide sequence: TGCGCCAGCAGCCAAGATATGAGGCAGCCCCAGCATTTT. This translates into CASSQDMRQPQHF.

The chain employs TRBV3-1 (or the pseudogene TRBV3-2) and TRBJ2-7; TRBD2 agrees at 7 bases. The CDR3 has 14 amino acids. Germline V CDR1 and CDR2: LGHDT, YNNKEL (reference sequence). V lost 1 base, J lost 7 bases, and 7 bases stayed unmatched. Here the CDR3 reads CASSQGGGSREQYF. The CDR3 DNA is TGTGCCAGCAGCCAAGGCGGCGGGAGTAGGGAGCAGTACTTC.

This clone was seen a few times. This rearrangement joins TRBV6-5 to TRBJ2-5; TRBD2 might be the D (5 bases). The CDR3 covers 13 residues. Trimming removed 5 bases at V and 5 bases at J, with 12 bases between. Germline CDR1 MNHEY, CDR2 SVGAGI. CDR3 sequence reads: CASSTRLGETQYF. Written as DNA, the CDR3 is TGTGCCAGCAGTACTAGGTTGGGGGAGACCCAGTACTTC.